The following is a TCR beta chain sequence with its context. CDR3 length: 15 amino acids. CDR1 is DFQATT, CDR2 SNEGSKA, per germline (reference sequence). V lost 0 bases to trimming and J lost 3 bases, with 12 bases between them. The source of the sample is a study of blood T cells in healthy people across ages. Donors ranged from about 6 to 90 years old and were healthy Caucasians in Russia. Then a second PCR, running about 6 to 12 cycles, was carried out with a sample-barcoded 5' primer and a J-beta primer mix. Each cDNA molecule carried a tag from a template-switch adaptor that contained 12 random nucleotides. TCRdb itself ran the 5' RACE reads through MiXCR, one entry per CDR3 protein. The table lists approximately 810,000 distinct CDR3 sequences, less than 35% of them singletons.

The rearrangement joins TRBV20-1 to TRBJ2-1, with D possibly being TRBD2 (5 bases). Sequencing used blood. This clonotype was sampled from a woman at least 80 years old in good health. The CDR3 loop is CSARDRPSRYNEQFF. In DNA, the CDR3 is TGCAGTGCTAGAGATCGGCCTAGCCGCTACAATGAGCAGTTCTTC.